The present T cell receptor (beta chain) was sequenced within a study of shared clonotypes between healthy human individuals. Some clones are missing from TCRdb's copy, which holds only in-frame ones; the method was immunoSEQ multiplex PCR. The table lists approximately 940,000 clones, approximately 80% of them singletons. There are 15 residues in the CDR3. CDR1 SGHRS and CDR2 YFSETQ come from the germline V gene. The trim removed 2 bases at V and 6 bases at J, leaving 5 bases unmatched. The clonotype originates from a young man in good health. Sample: memory CD4+ T cells sorted from blood. The subset was: CD45RA-negative fraction. V usage is TRBV5-1 and J usage is TRBJ2-3; 11 positions match TRBD2. The CDR3 is CASSFIAGGPDTQYF. The CDR3 DNA is TGCGCCAGCAGCTTTATAGCGGGGGGGCCGGATACGCAGTATTTT.